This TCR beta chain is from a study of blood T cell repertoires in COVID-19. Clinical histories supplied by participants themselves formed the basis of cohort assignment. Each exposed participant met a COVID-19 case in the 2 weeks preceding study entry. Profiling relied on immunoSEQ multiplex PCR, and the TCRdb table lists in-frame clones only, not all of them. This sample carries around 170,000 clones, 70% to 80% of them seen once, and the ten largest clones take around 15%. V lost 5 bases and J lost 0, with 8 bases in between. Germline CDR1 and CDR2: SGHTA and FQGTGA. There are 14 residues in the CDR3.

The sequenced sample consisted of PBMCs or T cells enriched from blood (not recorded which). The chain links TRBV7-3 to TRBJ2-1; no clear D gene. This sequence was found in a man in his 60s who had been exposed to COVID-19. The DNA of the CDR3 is TGTGCCAGCAGCCCCAGTCGCTCCTACAATGAGCAGTTCTTC. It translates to CASSPSRSYNEQFF.